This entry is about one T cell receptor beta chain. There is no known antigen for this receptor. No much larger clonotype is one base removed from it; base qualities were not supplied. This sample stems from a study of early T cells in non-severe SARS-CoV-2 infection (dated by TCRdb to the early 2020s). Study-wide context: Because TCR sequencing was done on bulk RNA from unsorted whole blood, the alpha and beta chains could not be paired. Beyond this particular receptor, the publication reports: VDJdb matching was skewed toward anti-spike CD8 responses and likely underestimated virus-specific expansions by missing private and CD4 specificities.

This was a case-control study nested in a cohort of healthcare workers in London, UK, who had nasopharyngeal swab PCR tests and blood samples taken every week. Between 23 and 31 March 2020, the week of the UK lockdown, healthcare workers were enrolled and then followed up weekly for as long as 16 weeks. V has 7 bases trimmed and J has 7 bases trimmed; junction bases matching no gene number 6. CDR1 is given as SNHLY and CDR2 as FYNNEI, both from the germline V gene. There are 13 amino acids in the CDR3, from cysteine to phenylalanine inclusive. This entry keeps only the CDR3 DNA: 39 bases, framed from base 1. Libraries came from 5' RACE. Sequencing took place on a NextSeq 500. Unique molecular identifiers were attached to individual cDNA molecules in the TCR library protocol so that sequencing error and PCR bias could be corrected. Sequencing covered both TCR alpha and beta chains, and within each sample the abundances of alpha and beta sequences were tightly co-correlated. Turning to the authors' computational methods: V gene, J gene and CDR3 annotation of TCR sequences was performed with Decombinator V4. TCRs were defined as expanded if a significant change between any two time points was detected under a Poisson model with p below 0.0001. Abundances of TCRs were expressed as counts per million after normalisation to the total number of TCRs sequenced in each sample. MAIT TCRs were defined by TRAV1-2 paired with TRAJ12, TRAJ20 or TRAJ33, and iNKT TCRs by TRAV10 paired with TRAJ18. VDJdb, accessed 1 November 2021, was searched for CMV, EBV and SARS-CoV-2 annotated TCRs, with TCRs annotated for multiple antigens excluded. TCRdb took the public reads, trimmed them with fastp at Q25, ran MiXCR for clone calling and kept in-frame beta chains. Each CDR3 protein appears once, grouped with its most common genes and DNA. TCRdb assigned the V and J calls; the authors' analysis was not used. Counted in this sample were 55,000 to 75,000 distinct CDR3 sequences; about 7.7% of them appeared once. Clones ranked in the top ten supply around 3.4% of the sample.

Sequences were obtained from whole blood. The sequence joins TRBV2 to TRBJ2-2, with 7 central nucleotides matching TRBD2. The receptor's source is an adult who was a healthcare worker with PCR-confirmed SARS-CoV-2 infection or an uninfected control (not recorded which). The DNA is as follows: TGTGCCAGCAAGGGGCTAGCGGACGGGGAGCTGTTTTTT. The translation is CASKGLADGELFF.